What follows are 18 T cell receptor beta chains derived from one specimen sequenced in a study of Graves' ophthalmopathy and Graves' hyperthyroidism. Amplification of TCR beta CDR3 regions used RNA transcripts. Second-round multiplex PCR followed a first-round RT-PCR using HTBI primers. From the multiplex PCR reads, TCRdb called clonotypes with MiXCR, one entry per CDR3 protein. The sample records roughly 1.1 million distinct CDR3 sequences, approximately 35% being singletons. The specimen sequenced was peripheral blood or thyroid tissue (not recorded which). The origin of the receptors is an adult man with Graves' hyperthyroidism.

For this clonotype: Mismatch with germline at one junction end may stem from a read error. V gene TRBV15 combines with J gene TRBJ1-6; possibly TRBD1 for D (5 bases). Germline values: CDR1 LNHNV, CDR2 YYDKDF (reference sequence). The CDR3 length is 15 residues. In DNA form, the CDR3 reads TGTGCCACCGGCAGAGATAAGGGGCATAATTCACCCCTCCACTTT. The encoded protein is CATGRDKGHNSPLHF.

With regard to this clonotype: The missing conserved phenylalanine or tryptophan at the end of this CDR3 makes a read error likely. The DNA is left out, because the CDR3 cannot be placed on it with certainty; the CDR3 is given as TCRdb lists it. The chain joins TRBV7-8 to TRBJ1-1; TRBD1 reflects the table's D call only, with no check against the DNA. Ends included, the CDR3 has 14 residues. Germline loops: CDR1 SGHVS, CDR2 FQNEAQ. This CDR3 is CASSPIDRGRASHS.

This clonotype was picked up a small number of times. DNA of the CDR3: TGCGCCAGCAGCAAAACAGGGGTTGTCCAAGAGACCCAGTACTTC. The encoded protein is CASSKTGVVQETQYF. The J gene is TRBJ2-5, the V gene TRBV5-1, with 7 bases that match TRBD1. The CDR3 has 15 residues. Germline V gene lookup returns CDR1 SGHRS and CDR2 YFSETQ. J was trimmed by 1 base and V by 4 bases; bases with no gene match: 7. The entire variable domain, with the rest obtained from reference TRBV5-1 and TRBJ2-5, is as follows: KAGVTQTPRYLIKTRGQQVTLSCSPISGHRSVSWYQQTPGQGLQFLFEYFSETQRNKGNFPGRFSGRQFSNSRSEMNVSTLELGDSALYLCASSKTGVVQETQYFGPGTRLLVL.

The V call is TRBV7-2, the J call TRBJ2-7, with TRBD1 matching 9 bases. The CDR3 totals 17 residues. Per the germline V gene, CDR1 is SGHTA and CDR2 is FQGNSA. V trimming: 2 bases; J trimming: 3 bases; junction bases outside the gene matches: 11. This CDR3 is CASSLFSIRDRDYEQYF. The CDR3 DNA reads TGTGCCAGCAGCTTATTCTCTATTCGGGACAGGGACTACGAGCAGTACTTC.

The chain is built from TRBV7-2 and TRBJ1-2, with a possible D match to TRBD1 (6 bases). V shed 5 bases and J shed 8 bases, with 18 bases lying between them. This CDR3 is built from 14 residues. Looked up from germline, CDR1 is SGHTA and CDR2 is FQGNSA. The CDR3 nucleotides are TGTGCCAGCAGCCAAGGACCCGGACAGCGAGGCTACACCTTC. As protein: CASSQGPGQRGYTF.

V and J are TRBV9 and TRBJ2-6, with TRBD1 matching 9 bases. Germline lookup yields CDR1 SGDLS and CDR2 YYNGEE. V lost 5 bases, J lost 11 bases, and 11 bases stayed unmatched. The CDR3 has 15 residues. CDR3 coding DNA: TGTGCCAGCAGTTCTCCCGGGACAGGGAGCTACGTCCTGACTTTC. Translation gives CASSSPGTGSYVLTF.

Details on this clonotype: A clone one base away is much larger, so this may be a read error. This chain joins TRBV6-2 or TRBV6-3 and TRBJ2-5; TRBD1 matches 7 bases. The CDR3 covers 13 residues. CDR1 is MNHEY and CDR2 is SVGEGT in the germline V gene. Trimming cost V 8 bases and J 3 bases; bases outside gene matches: 6. CDR3 sequence: CASALDRKETQYF. The CDR3 bases are TGTGCCAGCGCGTTGGACAGGAAAGAGACCCAGTACTTC.

As for this clonotype: A clone one base away is much larger, so this may be a read error. The V and J genes are TRBV20-1 and TRBJ2-7; 7 bases fit TRBD1. The V segment lost 5 bases and the J segment 2 bases; nucleotides outside the gene matches: 3. CDR1 and CDR2 from the germline V gene are DFQATT and SNEGSKA (reference sequence). The CDR3 contains 12 residues. In DNA, the CDR3 is TGCAGTGCTTCGGGACAGACCTACGAGCAGTACTTC. The encoded protein is CSASGQTYEQYF.

With regard to this clonotype: A much larger clone lies one base from this, so it may be a read error. The chain couples TRBV7-9 to TRBJ1-4; D ambiguous. This CDR3 region has 14 residues. The V and J ends lost 6 bases and 0 bases respectively, with 8 bases between them. From germline, CDR1 is SEHNR and CDR2 FQNEAQ (reference sequence). This chain's CDR3 is CASRSSSTNEKLFF. The CDR3 bases are TGTGCCAGCAGGTCTAGTTCAACTAATGAAAAACTGTTTTTT.

The chain uses TRBV10-3 and TRBJ2-7; TRBD2 aligns across 11 bases. The CDR3 runs 16 residues. Germline trimming cut 6 bases from V and 4 bases from J; bases unmatched to any gene: 11. The germline CDR1 and CDR2 sequences are ENHRY and SYGVKD. CDR3 DNA: TGTGCCATCAGCGCCGTTGAGACTAGCGGGACGTACGAGCAGTACTTC. Amino acid sequence: CAISAVETSGTYEQYF.

At least ten counts were recorded for this clonotype. The chain links TRBV7-9 to TRBJ1-4, with 8 bases identical to TRBD1. The length of the CDR3 is 14 residues. The J segment lost 6 bases and the V segment lost 0 bases, leaving 0 bases of the junction unmatched. CDR1 and CDR2 (germline): SEHNR, FQNEAQ (reference sequence). The CDR3 loop is CASSLARGHEKLFF. The CDR3, as DNA: TGTGCCAGCAGCTTAGCCAGGGGGCATGAAAAACTGTTTTTT.

The V call is TRBV7-8, the J call TRBJ1-3; D remains ambiguous. Trimming took off 4 bases at V and 4 bases at J, with 14 bases between the two ends. CDR1 and CDR2 from the germline V gene are SGHVS and FQNEAQ. This CDR3 spans 15 amino acids. The CDR3 coding sequence is TGTGCCAGCAGCTCCTCACCAAGGGCCGGAAACACCATATATTTT. This translates into CASSSSPRAGNTIYF.

In its sample, this clonotype was seen a few times. One junction end disagrees with the germline gene, perhaps due to a read error. CDR3 sequence reads: CASSVNPLREW. The CDR3 DNA is TGTGCCAGCAGCGTAAACCCCCTGCGGGAATGG. The chain carries TRBV7-2 and TRBJ1-1; D gene ambiguous. Germline-derived CDR1 and CDR2 are SGHTA and FQGNSA. The CDR3 runs to 11 residues.

The CDR3: CAISVYGTIYTGELFF. Written as DNA, the CDR3 is TGTGCCATCAGTGTCTACGGGACTATTTACACCGGGGAGCTGTTTTTT. The chain employs TRBV10-3 and TRBJ2-2; 7 bases align to TRBD2. Unmatched junction bases numbered 8, after V lost 4 bases and J lost 3 bases. The CDR3 is made up of 16 amino acids. Germline CDR1 is ENHRY and CDR2 is SYGVKD.

The chain couples TRBV7-2 to TRBJ2-7; D call uncertain. V gave up 4 bases and J gave up 5 bases, with 15 bases separating them. CDR3 length: 14 residues. Germline CDR1 is SGHTA and CDR2 is FQGNSA. CDR3 sequence reads: CASSSLLGLHEQYF. In nucleotides, the CDR3 is TGTGCCAGCAGCTCCTTACTGGGTTTGCACGAGCAGTACTTC.

CDR3 region: CASSQDRQGLGNEQFF. Here the CDR3 DNA reads TGTGCCAGCAGCCAAGATAGGCAGGGTCTAGGTAATGAGCAGTTCTTC. This chain connects TRBV7-3 to TRBJ2-7; maybe TRBD1 (5 bases). Near its end, the DNA agrees better with TRBJ2-1, so the J call may be wrong. The CDR3 consists of 16 residues. Germline V CDR1 and CDR2: SGHTA, FQGTGA.

The chain carries TRBV19 and TRBJ1-5, with 9 bases matching TRBD1. The junction had 8 bases not matched to a gene; V was cut back by 11 bases and J by 6 bases. This CDR3 spans 13 amino acids. Germline V lookup: CDR1 LNHDA, CDR2 SQIVND (reference sequence). For the CDR3, the DNA is TGTGCCGGGGGGACAGGGTTTACTCAGCCCCAGCATTTT. Translated: CAGGTGFTQPQHF.

This clonotype was seen many times. The chain links TRBV20-1 to TRBJ2-7, with 7 bases matching TRBD2. The V gene end was trimmed by 5 bases and the J gene end by 6 bases; junction bases not matched to a gene: 7. The germline gives CDR1 DFQATT, CDR2 SNEGSKA (reference sequence). CDR3 length: 12 amino acids. The CDR3 sequence: CSAQWGGTEQYF. The CDR3 DNA sequence: TGCAGTGCTCAATGGGGAGGGACCGAGCAGTACTTC.